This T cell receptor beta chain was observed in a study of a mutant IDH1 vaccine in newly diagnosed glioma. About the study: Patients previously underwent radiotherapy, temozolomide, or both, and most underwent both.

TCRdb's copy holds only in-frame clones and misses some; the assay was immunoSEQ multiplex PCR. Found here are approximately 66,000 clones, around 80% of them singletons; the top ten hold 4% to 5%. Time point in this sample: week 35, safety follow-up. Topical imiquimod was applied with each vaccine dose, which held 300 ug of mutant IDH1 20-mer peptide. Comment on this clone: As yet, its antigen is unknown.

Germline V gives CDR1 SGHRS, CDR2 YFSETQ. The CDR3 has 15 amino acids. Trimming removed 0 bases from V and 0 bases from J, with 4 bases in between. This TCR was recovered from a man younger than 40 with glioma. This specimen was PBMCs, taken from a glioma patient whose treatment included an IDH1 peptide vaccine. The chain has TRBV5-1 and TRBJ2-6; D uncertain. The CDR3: CASSLVLSGANVLTF. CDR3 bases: TGCGCCAGCAGCTTGGTCCTCTCTGGGGCCAACGTCCTGACTTTC.